This TCR beta chain stems from a study of blood T cell repertoires in COVID-19. Per the original methods: Amplification with reference gene primers provided the estimates of nucleated cell counts. TCRdb keeps only in-frame clones here, not all; method: immunoSEQ multiplex PCR. The V and J calls and clone size come from that table; D and trimming were worked out from the DNA. The sample shows 150,000 to 200,000 clones, roughly 89% of them seen only once. Germline trimming cut 3 bases from V and 5 bases from J; bases unmatched to any gene: 9. Germline V gene data show CDR1 as DFQATT and CDR2 as SNEGSKA (reference sequence). The CDR3 has 15 residues.

The sample taken for sequencing was peripheral blood. This sequence originates from a woman between 50 and 59 years old with acute or convalescent COVID-19. This chain joins TRBV20-1 and TRBJ1-5; 8 bases are a match to TRBD1. CDR3 protein: CSASLSSGGDQPQHF. As DNA, the CDR3 is TGCAGTGCTAGTTTATCTTCAGGGGGCGATCAGCCCCAGCATTTT.